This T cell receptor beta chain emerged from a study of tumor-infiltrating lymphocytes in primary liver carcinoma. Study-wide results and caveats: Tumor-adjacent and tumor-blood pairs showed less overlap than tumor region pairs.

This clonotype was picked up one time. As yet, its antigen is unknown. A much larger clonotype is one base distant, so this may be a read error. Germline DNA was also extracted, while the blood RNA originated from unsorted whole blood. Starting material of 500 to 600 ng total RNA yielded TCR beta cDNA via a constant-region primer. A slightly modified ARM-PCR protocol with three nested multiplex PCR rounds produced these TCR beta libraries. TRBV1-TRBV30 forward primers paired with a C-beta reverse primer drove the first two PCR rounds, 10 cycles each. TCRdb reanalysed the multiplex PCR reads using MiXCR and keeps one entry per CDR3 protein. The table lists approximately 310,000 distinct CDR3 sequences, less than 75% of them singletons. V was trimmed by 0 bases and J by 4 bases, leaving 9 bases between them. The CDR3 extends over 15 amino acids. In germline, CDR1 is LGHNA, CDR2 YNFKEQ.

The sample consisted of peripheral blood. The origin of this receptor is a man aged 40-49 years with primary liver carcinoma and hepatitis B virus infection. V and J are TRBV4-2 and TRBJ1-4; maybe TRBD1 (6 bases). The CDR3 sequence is CASSQDGGRNEKLFF. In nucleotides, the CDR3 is TGTGCCAGCAGCCAAGATGGGGGGCGTAATGAAAAACTGTTTTTT.